The sequence of this T cell receptor (beta chain) was determined in a study of post-analysis software for immune sequencing data. Study background: Recorded subtypes: relapsing-remitting, secondary progressive, progressive-relapsing; some patients unannotated.

Incorporated into the TCR beta cDNA libraries were unique molecular identifiers, which served to reduce PCR and sequencing biases. Each sample of roughly 0.9 to 11 million input T cells yielded around 500,000 cDNA molecules, so each molecule approximated one T cell. Via MiXCR, TCRdb re-called the PCR reads, giving one row per CDR3 protein. The table lists around 770,000 distinct CDR3 sequences, about 43% of them singletons. Points on this clonotype: As yet, its antigen is unknown.

Trimming removed 3 bases at V and 7 bases at J, with 19 bases between. The CDR3 spans 16 residues. The study's findings and limits: Co-batched samples clustered tightly together by F measure. Roughly five TRBV segments were significantly more frequent in patients than in controls. TRBV5-6, TRBV5-1 and TRBV20-1 were among these segments. Comparison with controls showed significantly lower normalized Chao1 diversity in multiple sclerosis patients.

This TCR was recovered from a girl aged 5-17 years with multiple sclerosis. Source material: blood. The chain has TRBV12-3 or TRBV12-4 and TRBJ2-1; a weak D match, TRBD2 (6 bases). Here the CDR3 reads CASSLSWRDGRNEQFF. In nucleotides, the CDR3 is TGTGCCAGCAGTTTGTCCTGGCGGGATGGTAGAAATGAGCAGTTCTTC.